A single sample gave rise to the 31 T cell receptor beta chains below, sequenced in a study of T cells in Graves' hyperthyroidism and ophthalmopathy. RNA transcripts yielded amplified TCR beta CDR3 regions. A first-round RT-PCR of the TCR CDR3 used the HTBI primer set. TCRdb itself ran the multiplex PCR reads through MiXCR, one entry per CDR3 protein. The table records more than 300,000 distinct CDR3 sequences, about 15% of them present only once. The sample was blood. The receptor source for this set is a woman in her fifties or sixties with Graves' hyperthyroidism.

The rearrangement links TRBV3-1 to TRBJ2-1; 9 nucleotides agree with TRBD2. Germline CDR1 LGHDT, CDR2 YNNKEL (reference sequence). With V trimmed by 6 bases and J by 9 bases, 12 bases remained unmatched. The CDR3 length is 15 residues. CDR3 protein: CASSRDLAGAREQFF. As DNA, the CDR3 is TGTGCCAGCAGTCGGGACTTAGCGGGAGCCCGTGAGCAGTTCTTC.

The chain couples TRBV15 to TRBJ1-5; tentatively, D is TRBD1 (5 bases). V dropped 5 bases and J dropped 6 bases, with 17 bases sitting between them. This CDR3 is built from 15 residues. CDR1 is LNHNV and CDR2 is YYDKDF in the germline V gene (reference sequence). As DNA, the CDR3 is TGTGCCACCAGCGCCGGGACCGCGAGCGGTCAGCCCCAGCATTTT. Translating gives CATSAGTASGQPQHF. The full variable domain, rest sourced from reference TRBV15 and TRBJ1-5, is DAMVIQNPRYQVTQFGKPVTLSCSQTLNHNVMYWYQQKSSQAPKLLFHYYDKDFNNEADTPDNFQSRRPNTSFCFLDIRSPGLGDTAMYLCATSAGTASGQPQHFGDGTRLSIL.

This clonotype came up many times. This rearrangement joins TRBV27 to TRBJ1-2, with D hard to call. The CDR3 is 13 amino acids. V lost 3 bases, J lost 3 bases, and 8 bases lay in between. Per germline, CDR1 MNHEY and CDR2 SMNVEV (reference sequence). The CDR3 nucleotides are TGTGCCAGCAGTTTCCCGACGGACTATGGCTACACCTTC. The encoded protein is CASSFPTDYGYTF.

This clonotype was detected a few times. The V and J genes are TRBV18 and TRBJ1-3; D unclear. The ends were cut back, 5 bases at V and 0 bases at J, with 17 bases in the middle. Germline CDR1 reads KGHSH; CDR2 reads LQKENI. This CDR3 has 17 residues. The CDR3: CASSSLSDGSSGNTIYF. The CDR3 nucleotides read TGTGCCAGCTCATCACTCTCCGACGGGAGCTCTGGAAACACCATATATTTT.

This clonotype was seen a few times. Relative to the germline gene, one junction end is altered; a read error may explain this. This rearrangement joins TRBV6-6 to TRBJ2-3; TRBD1 matches at 9 bases. Germline CDR1 is MNHNY and CDR2 is SVGAGI (reference sequence). The CDR3 extends over 15 amino acids. For the CDR3, the DNA is TGTGCCAGCAGTTACTCGGGACAGGGACCAGATGCGCAGTATTTT. It is translated as CASSYSGQGPDAQYF.

This chain connects TRBV19 to TRBJ2-7, with D perhaps TRBD2 (5 bases). The CDR3 runs to 13 residues. Germline V gives CDR1 LNHDA, CDR2 SQIVND (reference sequence). Trimming removed 6 bases at V and 4 bases at J, with 13 bases between. The CDR3 sequence is CASSSSDYYEQYF. The CDR3 nucleotides read TGTGCCAGTAGCTCGAGTGACTATTACGAGCAGTACTTC.

The chain uses TRBV11-2 and TRBJ2-2, with D unresolved. From germline, CDR1 is SGHAT and CDR2 FQNNGV. The CDR3 has 15 residues. V lost 6 bases, J lost 5 bases, and 16 bases lay in between. The CDR3 protein is CASSRDRAPTGELFF. The CDR3, as DNA: TGTGCCAGCAGTCGCGACCGGGCCCCAACCGGGGAGCTGTTTTTT.

The chain has TRBV6-1 and TRBJ2-1; perhaps D is TRBD1 or TRBD2 (5 bases each). Germline V gene data show CDR1 as MNHNS and CDR2 as SASEGT. The CDR3 extends over 12 amino acids. The V gene lost 8 bases and the J gene lost 6 bases, with 11 bases spanning the gap. CDR3 amino acids: CASCWGSNEQFF. CDR3 nucleotides: TGTGCCAGCTGCTGGGGGTCCAATGAGCAGTTCTTC.

This clonotype was observed many times. The J gene is TRBJ2-5, the V gene TRBV11-2; possibly TRBD2 for D (6 bases). Trimming cost V 4 bases and J 3 bases, with 12 bases left between them. CDR1 SGHAT and CDR2 FQNNGV come from the germline V gene. The CDR3 has 14 residues. CDR3 sequence reads: CASSSSGLEETQYF. The CDR3 DNA sequence: TGTGCCAGCAGCTCCTCGGGACTGGAAGAGACCCAGTACTTC.

The genes are TRBV11-2 and TRBJ1-2, with 8 positions matching TRBD1. V gave up 4 bases and J gave up 10 bases; unmatched junction bases: 8. Germline values: CDR1 SGHAT, CDR2 FQNNGV. There are 13 residues in the CDR3. The CDR3, as DNA: TGTGCCAGCAGCTCCTGGACAGGGCTTGACTACACCTTC. Translation gives CASSSWTGLDYTF.

This clonotype was recorded many times. The chain recombines TRBV2 with TRBJ1-5, with a weak D call TRBD1 (5 bases). Germline V gene data show CDR1 as SNHLY and CDR2 as FYNNEI. The V and J ends lost 4 bases and 4 bases respectively, with 14 bases between them. This CDR3 has 15 amino acids. In DNA, the CDR3 is TGTGCCAGCAGTGGGGATTTGGGGCGGAATCAGCCCCAGCATTTT. It translates to CASSGDLGRNQPQHF. Drawing the rest from reference TRBV2 and TRBJ1-5, the complete variable domain is EPEVTQTPSHQVTQMGQEVILRCVPISNHLYFYWYRQILGQKVEFLVSFYNNEISEKSEIFDDQFSVERPDGSNFTLKIRSTKLEDSAMYFCASSGDLGRNQPQHFGDGTRLSIL.

The table lists this clonotype with a few counts. The CDR3 region has the DNA TGTGCCAGCAGTCATACAGGGGTTGAAGGCAATCAGCCCCAGCATTTT. Translating it yields CASSHTGVEGNQPQHF. The chain joins TRBV27 to TRBJ1-5; 7 bases align to TRBD1. In germline, CDR1 is MNHEY, CDR2 SMNVEV (reference sequence). CDR3 length: 16 residues. V trimming: 5 bases; J trimming: 2 bases; junction bases outside the gene matches: 9.

This chain links TRBV19 with TRBJ2-1, with 10 bases lining up with TRBD1. V lost 3 bases to trimming and J lost 4 bases; unmatched junction nucleotides: 6. The CDR3 runs to 16 residues. CDR1 LNHDA and CDR2 SQIVND come from the germline V gene (reference sequence). CDR3 region: CASSMRGTGDYNEQFF. As DNA, the CDR3 is TGTGCCAGTAGTATGAGGGGGACAGGGGATTACAATGAGCAGTTCTTC.

The genes are TRBV14 and TRBJ2-3, with 9 nucleotides matching TRBD2. The CDR3 is made up of 17 amino acids. Germline V CDR1 and CDR2: SGHDN, FVKESK. V lost 3 bases, J lost 1 base, and 8 bases stayed unmatched. This CDR3 reads CASSHRFSGRGTDTQYF. The DNA for the CDR3 is TGTGCCAGCAGCCATCGTTTTAGCGGGAGAGGCACAGATACGCAGTATTTT.

V gene TRBV13 combines with J gene TRBJ2-4, with 8 bases identical to TRBD1. CDR3 length equals 14 residues. Germline-derived CDR1 and CDR2 are PRHDT and FYEKMQ (reference sequence). The trim removed 5 bases at V and 4 bases at J, leaving 4 bases unmatched. CDR3 sequence reads: CASSPGTGKNIQYF. The CDR3 region has the DNA TGTGCCAGCAGCCCCGGGACAGGAAAAAACATTCAGTACTTC.

In this sample, this clonotype turned up many times. The V and J genes are TRBV18 and TRBJ2-1; 13 nucleotides line up with TRBD2. CDR1 is KGHSH, CDR2 LQKENI, per germline. The CDR3 runs 15 residues. Trimming at V came to 10 bases and at J to 5 bases, leaving 8 bases not matched to a gene. CDR3 loop: CATLTGTSGNNEQFF. As DNA, the CDR3 is TGTGCCACCCTAACCGGGACTAGCGGGAACAATGAGCAGTTCTTC.

This clonotype came up a few times. The chain is built from TRBV18 and TRBJ2-5; D is undetermined. The V end was cut by 2 bases, the J end by 0 bases, with 10 bases between. The CDR3 is made up of 15 amino acids. The germline V gene has CDR1 KGHSH and CDR2 LQKENI. This CDR3 reads CASSPTVQHQETQYF. The CDR3 DNA reads as TGTGCCAGCTCACCAACGGTCCAACACCAAGAGACCCAGTACTTC.

The sample holds many counts of this clonotype. The rearrangement joins TRBV28 to TRBJ2-2; D is unclear. In germline, CDR1 is MDHEN, CDR2 SYDVKM. The V end lost 5 bases, the J end lost 5 bases, and 3 bases lay between the germline ends. The CDR3 contains 11 residues. The CDR3 nucleotides are TGTGCCAGCAGTACGACCGGGGAGCTGTTTTTT. This translates into CASSTTGELFF. The full variable domain, in which reference TRBV28 and TRBJ2-2 provide the parts outside the CDR3, is DVKVTQSSRYLVKRTGEKVFLECVQDMDHENMFWYRQDPGLGLRLIYFSYDVKMKEKGDIPEGYSVSREKKERFSLILESASTNQTSMYLCASSTTGELFFGEGSRLTVL.

The rearrangement links TRBV20-1 to TRBJ2-5, with 15 bases matching TRBD2. The CDR3 loop spans 17 amino acids. V shed 1 base and J 5 bases; nucleotides not matched to a gene: 8. CDR1 is DFQATT and CDR2 is SNEGSKA in the germline V gene (reference sequence). The CDR3 DNA is TGCAGTGCTAGAGGGAGGACTAGCGGGAGGGCCTGGGAGACCCAGTACTTC. This gives the protein CSARGRTSGRAWETQYF.

This rearrangement joins TRBV2 to TRBJ2-1; D may be TRBD2 (5 bases). The CDR3 has 15 residues. V dropped 4 bases and J dropped 3 bases, with 13 bases sitting between them. Germline CDR1 is SNHLY and CDR2 is FYNNEI. CDR3 coding DNA: TGTGCCAGCAGTGGGGTCAGCGGAAACTACAATGAGCAGTTCTTC. Its translation: CASSGVSGNYNEQFF.

Details on this clonotype: This sequence may be a read error, since a much larger clone differs from it by one base. V gene TRBV20-1 combines with J gene TRBJ2-5; a possible D gene is TRBD1 (6 bases). The germline V gene encodes CDR1 DFQATT and CDR2 SNEGSKA (reference sequence). This CDR3 contains 12 residues. The CDR3 reads CSARQGSEIQYF. The DNA of the CDR3 is TGCAGTGCTAGACAGGGGAGTGAGATCCAGTACTTC.

This clonotype has a count of ten or more. This chain connects TRBV4-1 to TRBJ2-5; TRBD2 might be the D (6 bases). V lost 1 base and J 6 bases, leaving 12 bases between the germline ends. Germline lookup yields CDR1 MGHRA and CDR2 YSYEKL. The CDR3 is 14 residues long. The CDR3 loop reads CASSQVGGEQTQYF. The CDR3 nucleotides are TGCGCCAGCAGCCAAGTCGGAGGGGAACAGACCCAGTACTTC.

This clonotype was seen more than once but under ten times. The chain joins TRBV15 to TRBJ2-4; TRBD2 aligns across 11 bases. Germline V lookup: CDR1 LNHNV, CDR2 YYDKDF (reference sequence). The trim removed 0 bases at V and 6 bases at J, leaving 1 base unmatched. This CDR3 spans 15 amino acids. CDR3: CATSRDLAGGNIQYF. As DNA, the CDR3 is TGTGCCACCAGCAGAGACCTAGCGGGGGGAAACATTCAGTACTTC. The entire variable domain, with the rest obtained from reference TRBV15 and TRBJ2-4, is as follows: DAMVIQNPRYQVTQFGKPVTLSCSQTLNHNVMYWYQQKSSQAPKLLFHYYDKDFNNEADTPDNFQSRRPNTSFCFLDIRSPGLGDTAMYLCATSRDLAGGNIQYFGAGTRLSVL.

This clonotype was seen at least ten times. The rearrangement joins TRBV5-1 to TRBJ2-7, with D perhaps matching TRBD1 (5 bases). The CDR3 is 14 residues long. Trimming stripped 3 bases from V and 4 bases from J, with 14 bases between. Germline V gene sequence: CDR1 SGHRS, CDR2 YFSETQ. The CDR3 sequence: CASSSGHESYEQYF. In nucleotides, the CDR3 is TGCGCCAGCAGCTCAGGACACGAATCTTACGAGCAGTACTTC.

This clonotype came up many times. The chain recombines TRBV24-1 with TRBJ2-3; 11 bases line up with TRBD2. This CDR3 has 13 residues. The ends lost 7 bases at V and 5 bases at J; junction bases unmatched: 1. CDR1 and CDR2 (germline): KGHDR, SFDVKD. In DNA, the CDR3 is TGTGCCACCAGAGGGACTAGCGGAGATACGCAGTATTTT. It codes for CATRGTSGDTQYF.

This clonotype was counted at least ten times. The rearrangement joins TRBV12-3 or TRBV12-4 to TRBJ1-4, with a tentative D call TRBD1 (6 bases). The V and J ends lost 6 bases and 8 bases respectively, with 16 bases between them. This CDR3 has 14 residues. The CDR3 region has the DNA TGTGCCAGCAGCCAACAGGGAGGGAACGAAAAACTGTTTTTT. Translated: CASSQQGGNEKLFF.

The CDR3 nucleotides read TGTGCCAGCAGTTACACCCCTAATGAAAAACTGTTTTTT. Translated: CASSYTPNEKLFF. The chain recombines TRBV6-6 with TRBJ1-4; D remains ambiguous. The CDR3 has 13 amino acids. V was cut by 2 bases and J by 3 bases, with 4 bases left in between. Germline-derived CDR1 and CDR2 are MNHNY and SVGAGI (reference sequence).

This clonotype was seen a handful of times. V and J are TRBV2 and TRBJ2-1, with 7 bases aligning to TRBD2. The CDR3 is 10 amino acids. Germline CDR1 reads SNHLY; CDR2 reads FYNNEI. V trimming: 6 bases; J trimming: 14 bases; junction bases outside the gene matches: 4. The CDR3 sequence: CASRGLVEFF. The CDR3 DNA is TGTGCCAGCAGAGGACTAGTGGAGTTCTTC.

This clonotype was seen repeatedly, ten times or more. V is TRBV12-3 or TRBV12-4 and J is TRBJ1-2; no definite D call. With 3 bases removed from V and 3 bases from J, the gap between germline ends came to 8 bases. The CDR3 spans 13 residues. The CDR3 DNA is TGTGCCAGCAGTTTCATGGCGGACTATGGCTACACCTTC. Protein sequence: CASSFMADYGYTF.

The chain links TRBV5-1 to TRBJ1-5; TRBD1 might be the D (6 bases). CDR1 and CDR2 from the germline V gene are SGHRS and YFSETQ. V was pared by 4 bases and J by 0 bases, with 11 bases between. This CDR3 contains 15 residues. The CDR3 nucleotides read TGCGCCAGCAGCCAAGCAGGGGCTAGCAATCAGCCCCAGCATTTT. Translation gives CASSQAGASNQPQHF. The full variable domain, with the rest looked up from reference TRBV5-1 and TRBJ1-5, is KAGVTQTPRYLIKTRGQQVTLSCSPISGHRSVSWYQQTPGQGLQFLFEYFSETQRNKGNFPGRFSGRQFSNSRSEMNVSTLELGDSALYLCASSQAGASNQPQHFGDGTRLSIL.

This clonotype was detected a few times. V is TRBV29-1 and J is TRBJ2-1; D perhaps matches TRBD1 (7 bases). This CDR3 spans 14 amino acids. The V and J ends lost 1 base and 8 bases respectively, with 15 bases between them. Germline V lookup: CDR1 SQVTM, CDR2 ANQGSEA. CDR3 sequence reads: CSVEVEGQSHEQFF. The CDR3 nucleotides read TGCAGCGTTGAAGTGGAGGGACAGAGTCATGAGCAGTTCTTC.